Below, 20 T cell receptor beta chains from the same sample are listed, as sequenced in a study of T cell responses to AZD1222 COVID-19 vaccine. TCRdb's copy holds only in-frame clones and misses some; the assay was immunoSEQ multiplex PCR. Seen here are about 140,000 clones, 90% to 95% observed once, and the top ten hold roughly 3.5%. Material: peripheral blood, obtained 28 days after the second AZD1222 dose. The receptors originated from an adult who received the AZD1222 COVID-19 vaccine.

The genes are TRBV7-3 and TRBJ2-3, with a possible D match to TRBD2 (6 bases). Trimming took 0 bases from V and 3 from J, leaving 10 bases between them. This CDR3 spans 15 amino acids. CDR1 and CDR2 (germline): SGHTA, FQGTGA. The CDR3: CASSLTGSGTDTQYF. The CDR3 nucleotides are TGTGCCAGCAGCTTAACCGGGAGCGGGACAGATACGCAGTATTTT.

The genes are TRBV3-1 (or the pseudogene TRBV3-2) and TRBJ2-5; maybe TRBD1 (8 bases). Germline CDR1 is LGHDT and CDR2 is YNNKEL (reference sequence). V gave up 2 bases and J gave up 4 bases, with 14 bases separating them. This CDR3 contains 15 residues. The CDR3: CASSQNRGGPETQYF. The CDR3 bases are TGTGCCAGCAGCCAAAACAGGGGGGGTCCAGAGACCCAGTACTTC.

This clone has only one observation. This chain connects TRBV28 to TRBJ1-2; perhaps TRBD1 as D (5 bases). The CDR3 extends over 13 amino acids. Germline V lookup: CDR1 MDHEN, CDR2 SYDVKM. V shed 6 bases and J shed 5 bases, with 13 bases lying between them. DNA for the CDR3: TGTGCCAGCAGGATCCCCAGGGTTTATGGCTACACCTTC. Encoded protein: CASRIPRVYGYTF.

This clone showed up just once. This rearrangement joins TRBV18 to TRBJ1-2; 8 bases are shared with TRBD1. From germline, CDR1 is KGHSH and CDR2 LQKENI. The CDR3 is 15 residues long. V lost 2 bases and J lost 2; bases outside the gene matches: 4. For the CDR3, the DNA is TGTGCCAGCTCACCAAGGCCAGGGGGCAACTATGGCTACACCTTC. Translation gives CASSPRPGGNYGYTF.

The rearrangement links TRBV30 to TRBJ1-2; D may be TRBD1 (6 bases). Trimming shortened V by 8 bases and J by 4 bases, and 14 bases separated the two germline ends. CDR3 size: 12 residues. CDR1 is GTSNPN, CDR2 SVGIG, per germline (reference sequence). CDR3 bases: TGTGCCGAAGGGCAGGGGAGCTATGGCTACACCTTC. Translated, it gives CAEGQGSYGYTF.

J is TRBJ2-2 and V is TRBV4-1, with TRBD2 as a possible D gene (6 bases). V was shortened by 3 bases and J by 6 bases, with 11 bases between the two germline ends. The CDR3 has 14 residues. Germline loops: CDR1 MGHRA, CDR2 YSYEKL. CDR3 amino acids: CASSQRWGAGELFF. The CDR3 DNA follows: TGCGCCAGCAGCCAGAGATGGGGGGCCGGGGAGCTGTTTTTT.

CDR3 residues: CASSLSTGRSYGYTF. CDR3 in DNA: TGCGCCAGCAGCTTGAGTACGGGACGATCCTATGGCTACACCTTC. The gene calls are TRBV5-1 and TRBJ1-2, with D maybe TRBD1 (5 bases). V was clipped by 1 base and J by 4 bases, with 14 bases between them. The length of the CDR3 is 15 residues. The V gene's germline CDR1 is SGHRS and CDR2 YFSETQ.

The chain couples TRBV5-1 to TRBJ2-1, with 8 positions matching TRBD2. V lost 7 bases to trimming and J lost 5 bases; unmatched junction nucleotides: 8. The CDR3 has 14 amino acids. Germline CDR1 SGHRS, CDR2 YFSETQ. The CDR3, as DNA: TGCGCCAGCGCGGCGGGAGGCGGGAACAATGAGCAGTTCTTC. Translating it yields CASAAGGGNNEQFF.

This chain links TRBV2 with TRBJ1-1; D not certain. CDR1 SNHLY and CDR2 FYNNEI come from the germline V gene. V was clipped by 2 bases and J by 5 bases, with 9 bases between them. The CDR3 consists of 13 residues. The CDR3 spells CASSESVYTEAFF. CDR3 nucleotide sequence: TGTGCCAGCAGTGAATCTGTATATACTGAAGCTTTCTTT. Based on the CDR3 plus reference TRBV2 and TRBJ1-1, the full variable domain is EPEVTQTPSHQVTQMGQEVILRCVPISNHLYFYWYRQILGQKVEFLVSFYNNEISEKSEIFDDQFSVERPDGSNFTLKIRSTKLEDSAMYFCASSESVYTEAFFGQGTRLTVV.

This chain joins TRBV19 and TRBJ2-1; 7 bases agree with TRBD2. The CDR3 is 19 amino acids. Germline V gene sequence: CDR1 LNHDA, CDR2 SQIVND (reference sequence). With 1 base clipped from V and 6 bases from J, the junction kept 18 bases outside the gene matches. CDR3 loop: CASSIGRGVRIAGGNEQFF. For the CDR3, the DNA is TGTGCCAGTAGTATAGGCCGGGGGGTTCGAATCGCGGGCGGCAATGAGCAGTTCTTC.

V usage is TRBV7-2 and J usage is TRBJ2-7; TRBD1 is a possible D gene (6 bases). Germline lookup yields CDR1 SGHTA and CDR2 FQGNSA. This CDR3 is built from 12 residues. Trimming left V 6 bases short and J 1 base short, with 7 bases between. The CDR3 region has the DNA TGTGCCAGCAGACAGGGTTCCTACGAGCAGTACTTC. Amino acids: CASRQGSYEQYF.

A note on this clone: Other DNA sequences in the same sample also yield this CDR3. The DNA for the CDR3 is TGTGCCAGCAGTTTAGCCGCCGGGGGTAGGTACGAGCAGTACTTC. As protein: CASSLAAGGRYEQYF. The V call is TRBV27, the J call TRBJ2-7, with D possibly TRBD2 on 6 matching bases. CDR1 and CDR2 from the germline V gene are MNHEY and SMNVEV (reference sequence). V was clipped by 2 bases and J by 4 bases, with 15 bases between them. This CDR3 has 15 residues.

This rearrangement joins TRBV11-3 to TRBJ1-1; D not certain. The CDR3 covers 13 residues. Trimming took 5 bases from V and 5 from J, leaving 12 bases between them. Germline values: CDR1 SGHNT, CDR2 YENEEA. The CDR3 sequence: CASSVNSETEAFF. CDR3 bases: TGTGCCAGCAGCGTGAATTCGGAAACTGAAGCTTTCTTT.

This chain links TRBV6-2 or TRBV6-3 with TRBJ2-5; weak D call: TRBD1 (5 bases). Trimming left V 2 bases short and J 7 bases short, with 17 bases between. The CDR3 sequence is 15 residues long. Per the germline V gene, CDR1 is MNHEY and CDR2 is SVGEGT. In nucleotides, the CDR3 is TGTGCCAGCAGTTACGGGAACAGGCTCGTAGGGACCCAGTACTTC. Translated: CASSYGNRLVGTQYF.

This chain links TRBV2 with TRBJ2-7; D call uncertain. With 3 bases removed from V and 5 bases from J, the gap between germline ends came to 8 bases. Germline V lookup: CDR1 SNHLY, CDR2 FYNNEI. CDR3 length: 12 amino acids. The CDR3 region is CASSEWQHEQYF. The DNA of the CDR3 is TGTGCCAGCAGTGAGTGGCAGCACGAGCAGTACTTC.

The chain recombines TRBV28 with TRBJ1-4; D uncertain. The germline V and J ends were trimmed by 2 bases and 1 base, with 5 bases remaining between them. In germline, CDR1 is MDHEN, CDR2 SYDVKM. This CDR3 has 14 residues. CDR3: CASSLRVTNEKLFF. The CDR3 DNA follows: TGTGCCAGCAGTTTACGGGTAACTAATGAAAAACTGTTTTTT.

The CDR3 DNA follows: TGTGCCAGCTCTTCGGTTTGGGGCCCCAGAGAGACCCAGTACTTC. This codes for CASSSVWGPRETQYF. The rearrangement uses TRBV18 and TRBJ2-5, with D perhaps TRBD1 (5 bases). The V gene's germline CDR1 is KGHSH and CDR2 LQKENI. V was shortened by 6 bases and J by 4 bases, with 18 bases between the two germline ends. This CDR3 is built from 15 residues.

This chain connects TRBV2 to TRBJ1-2; D unresolved. The ends were cut back, 7 bases at V and 3 bases at J, with 9 bases in the middle. The CDR3 runs 12 residues. The V gene's germline CDR1 is SNHLY and CDR2 FYNNEI. The CDR3 region has the DNA TGTGCCAGCATGAAGGGCGACTATGGCTACACCTTC. As protein: CASMKGDYGYTF. Filled out from reference TRBV2 and TRBJ1-2, the complete variable domain reads EPEVTQTPSHQVTQMGQEVILRCVPISNHLYFYWYRQILGQKVEFLVSFYNNEISEKSEIFDDQFSVERPDGSNFTLKIRSTKLEDSAMYFCASMKGDYGYTFGSGTRLTVV.

The chain carries TRBV28 and TRBJ2-1, with D possibly being TRBD2 (5 bases). Per germline, CDR1 MDHEN and CDR2 SYDVKM. V shed 6 bases and J shed 6 bases, with 18 bases lying between them. This CDR3 comprises 15 residues. The DNA for the CDR3 is TGTGCCAGCAGCCCTCGGGGTAAGGCAGGCAATGAGCAGTTCTTC. Translated: CASSPRGKAGNEQFF.

The rearrangement uses TRBV7-8 and TRBJ1-3; unclear D gene. Germline CDR1 reads SGHVS; CDR2 reads FQNEAQ. V was shortened by 5 bases and J by 0 bases, with 8 bases between the two germline ends. The CDR3 contains 14 residues. The CDR3: CASSEQSSGNTIYF. The CDR3 region has the DNA TGTGCCAGCAGCGAACAGAGCTCTGGAAACACCATATATTTT.